This record concerns one TCR beta chain sequence. These data originate in a study of blood T cell repertoires in COVID-19. Across the whole study: COVID-19 samples collected from the United States, Italy and Spain covered acute and convalescent phases. T cells, B-cell-depleted T cells, or PBMCs provided the cDNA or gDNA that served as material.

Germline values: CDR1 ENHRY, CDR2 SYGVKD. V lost 6 bases to trimming and J lost 2 bases; unmatched junction nucleotides: 6. The CDR3 extends over 15 amino acids. Assay: immunoSEQ multiplex PCR; the TCRdb copy retains only in-frame clones and omits some. The table shows 220,000 or so clones, with 86% occurring only once. The receptor was derived from a woman in her forties or fifties with COVID-19, enrolled during active disease. The chain employs TRBV10-3 and TRBJ2-1, with 8 bases aligning to TRBD2. The sequenced sample was peripheral blood. The CDR3 nucleotides read TGTGCCATCAGACCAGAGCGGGGGCCCTACAATGAGCAGTTCTTC. The encoded protein is CAIRPERGPYNEQFF.